This T cell receptor (beta chain) was identified in a study of cytomegalovirus exposure and HLA in healthy donors. Primers included in the PCR were 60 Vbeta and 13 Jbeta primers. Data came from immunoSEQ multiplex PCR; TCRdb stores just in-frame clones and leaves some out. Altogether 200,000 to 250,000 clones are present, 70% to 90% being singletons, with the ten largest covering 8%. As concerns this clone: The antigen remains unidentified.

Points from the study as a whole: HLA-A and HLA-B allele assignments for most subjects were reportedly predicted accurately using TCR beta sequences. Reported results showed that the classifier diagnosed cytomegalovirus status with high specificity and sensitivity. Association of some 18,000 TCR beta sequences with HLA alleles was found at 0.05 false discovery rate in a later analysis. Some V segments (TRBV6-2 and TRBV6-3 among them) were excluded as indistinguishable.

The J segment lost 4 bases and the V segment lost 0 bases, leaving 15 bases of the junction unmatched. Germline CDR1 and CDR2: SGHTA and FQGTGA. The CDR3 loop spans 20 amino acids. The TCR comes from a woman aged 55 to 70 in good health and CMV-seropositive. The chain joins TRBV7-3 to TRBJ2-1; 10 bases match TRBD2. The sequenced sample was PBMCs. CDR3 amino acids: CASSLTGRASGRGGYNEQFF. The CDR3 DNA is TGTGCCAGCAGCTTAACGGGGCGGGCTAGCGGGAGAGGGGGTTACAATGAGCAGTTCTTC.